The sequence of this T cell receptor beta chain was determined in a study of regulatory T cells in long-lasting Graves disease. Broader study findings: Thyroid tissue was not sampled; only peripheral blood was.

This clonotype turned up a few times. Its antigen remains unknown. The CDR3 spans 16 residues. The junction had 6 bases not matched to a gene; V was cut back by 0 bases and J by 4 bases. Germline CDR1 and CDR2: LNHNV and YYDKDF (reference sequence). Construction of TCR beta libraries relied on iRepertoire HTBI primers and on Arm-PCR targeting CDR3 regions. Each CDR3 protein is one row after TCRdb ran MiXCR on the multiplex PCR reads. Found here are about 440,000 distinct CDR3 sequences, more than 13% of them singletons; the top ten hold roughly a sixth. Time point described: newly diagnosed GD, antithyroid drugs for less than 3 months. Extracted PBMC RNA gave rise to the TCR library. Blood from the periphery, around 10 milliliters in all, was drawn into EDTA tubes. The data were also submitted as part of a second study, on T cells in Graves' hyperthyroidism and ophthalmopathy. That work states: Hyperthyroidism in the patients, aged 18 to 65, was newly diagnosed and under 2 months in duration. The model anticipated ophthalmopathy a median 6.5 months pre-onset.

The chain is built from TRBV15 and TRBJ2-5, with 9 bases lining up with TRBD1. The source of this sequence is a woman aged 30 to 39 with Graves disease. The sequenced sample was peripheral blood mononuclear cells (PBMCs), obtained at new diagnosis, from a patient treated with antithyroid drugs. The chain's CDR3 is CATSRDPGTGSETQYF. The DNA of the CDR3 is TGTGCCACCAGCAGAGACCCCGGGACAGGGTCAGAGACCCAGTACTTC.